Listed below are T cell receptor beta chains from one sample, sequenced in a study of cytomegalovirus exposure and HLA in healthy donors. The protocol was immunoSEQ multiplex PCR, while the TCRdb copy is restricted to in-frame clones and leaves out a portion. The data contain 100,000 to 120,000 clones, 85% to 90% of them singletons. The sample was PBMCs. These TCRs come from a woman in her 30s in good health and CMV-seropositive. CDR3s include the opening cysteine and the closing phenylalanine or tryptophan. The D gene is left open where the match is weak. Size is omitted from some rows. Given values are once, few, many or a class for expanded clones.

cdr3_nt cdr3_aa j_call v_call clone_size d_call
TGTGCCAGCAGTTTCCGGGGGATCGGCAATCAGCCCCAGCATTTT CASSFRGIGNQPQHF TRBJ1-5 TRBV28 . .
TGTGCCAGCAGTTTTGTACTAGCGGGGAGCTACACGAGGGAGCAGTACTTC CASSFVLAGSYTREQYF TRBJ2-7 TRBV27 once TRBD2
TGTGCCAGCAGCTTAAGCCAGGGGAGTGAAAAACTGTTTTTT CASSLSQGSEKLFF TRBJ1-4 TRBV7-2 . .
TGTGCCAGCAGTTTAAACCTTGGCGAGACCCAGTACTTC CASSLNLGETQYF TRBJ2-5 TRBV27 once .
TGCGCCAGCAGCCAACGACGCGGGGGGGACATTCAGTACTTC CASSQRRGGDIQYF TRBJ2-4 TRBV4-1 . TRBD2
TGTGCCAGCAGTCCACTAGCGGGAGCCTCCTACGAGCAGTACTTC CASSPLAGASYEQYF TRBJ2-7 TRBV6-5 . TRBD2
TGTGCCAGCAGAATTACGCGGGGGTGGGGAGAGACCCAGTACTTC CASRITRGWGETQYF TRBJ2-5 TRBV2 . TRBD2
TGTGCCAGCACTCCGCAGGCACATCAGGTCTCTAACACTGAAGCTTTCTTT CASTPQAHQVSNTEAFF TRBJ1-1 TRBV28 . .
TGTGCCAGCAGCCTAAAGGACAGGGCTTATGGCTACACCTTC CASSLKDRAYGYTF TRBJ1-2 TRBV9 . TRBD1
TGCGCCAGCAGTCGGGACAGACTAACAGATACGCAGTATTTT CASSRDRLTDTQYF TRBJ2-3 TRBV5-1 . TRBD1
TGCGCCAGCAGCCTCAACTCAGGCGGACAGGGGGCGAGTGAGCAGTTCTTC CASSLNSGGQGASEQFF TRBJ2-1 TRBV4-3 . TRBD1
TGTGCCAGCAGCTTCCCCGGGACTTCCTCCTACGAGCAGTACTTC CASSFPGTSSYEQYF TRBJ2-7 TRBV5-6 . .
TGTGCCAGCAGCGCCTCCCCATCCGGGACAGGAGATTACGAGCAGTACTTC CASSASPSGTGDYEQYF TRBJ2-7 TRBV9 . TRBD1
TGTGCCAGCCCCAGGGGACGCACAGATACGCAGTATTTT CASPRGRTDTQYF TRBJ2-3 TRBV21-1 . .
TGCGCCAGCAGCCAAGGTGACAAGCCCAACTATGGCTACACCTTC CASSQGDKPNYGYTF TRBJ1-2 TRBV4-1 . .
TGTGCCAGCAGTTCCCCGGGTACAGGCTACACCTTC CASSSPGTGYTF TRBJ1-2 TRBV28 . .
TGTGCCAGCAGTCTCCCAGGGACAGGTAGAGAGCAGTACTTC CASSLPGTGREQYF TRBJ2-7 TRBV7-9 . TRBD1
TGTGCCACCAGCAGATCGGGAACCCGTCTCAGGGGCGAGCAGTACTTC CATSRSGTRLRGEQYF TRBJ2-7 TRBV15 . .
TGTGCCAGTAGCCGACAGGGTTGGGAGACCCAGTACTTC CASSRQGWETQYF TRBJ2-5 TRBV19 . TRBD1
TGTGCCAGCAGTTTGGTAGGGACAGGGGTCACCGGGGAGCTGTTTTTT CASSLVGTGVTGELFF TRBJ2-2 TRBV27 once TRBD1
TGTGCCAGCAGCCCGCCAGGGGGGGAGCAGTACTTC CASSPPGGEQYF TRBJ2-7 TRBV11-1 . .
TGTGCCAGCAGTTCTTTGGACAGGGAAAGCTCCTACGAGCAGTACTTC CASSSLDRESSYEQYF TRBJ2-7 TRBV28 . TRBD1
TGTGCCCAACCCCCGCTAGCGGGATGCACAGATACGCAGTATTTT CAQPPLAGCTDTQYF TRBJ2-3 TRBV5-6 many TRBD2
TGTGCCAGCAGGGGACTAGCGGGAGGGGACCAAGAGACCCAGTACTTC CASRGLAGGDQETQYF TRBJ2-5 TRBV7-9 . TRBD2
TGCGCCAGCAGCCTTACGACTAGCGGGGGCCTCACAGATACGCAGTATTTT CASSLTTSGGLTDTQYF TRBJ2-3 TRBV4-3 . TRBD2
TGTGCCAGCAAGGTCCTTGGTGGAGGCACTGAAGCTTTCTTT CASKVLGGGTEAFF TRBJ1-1 TRBV27 . .
TGTGCCAGCAGTCGCCAGGGTTGGGCTCAGCCCCAGCATTTT CASSRQGWAQPQHF TRBJ1-5 TRBV28 . .
TGTGCCAGCACCGACGGACTAGCGGCCGCCGAGCAGTACTTC CASTDGLAAAEQYF TRBJ2-7 TRBV6-7 few TRBD2
TGTGCCAGCAGTGAAATGGCACCAAAACTGTTTTTT CASSEMAPKLFF TRBJ1-4 TRBV6-1 . .
TGTGCCAGCAGTTTACGCCTAGCGGGAGGCCAAGCAGATACGCAGTATTTT CASSLRLAGGQADTQYF TRBJ2-3 TRBV27 . TRBD2
TGTGCCAGCAGCCAACCGGGACTAGCGGGAAGAGATACGCAGTATTTT CASSQPGLAGRDTQYF TRBJ2-3 TRBV7-9 . TRBD2
TGTGCCATCAGTGAGGGACAGGGGAACAATGAGCAGTTCTTC CAISEGQGNNEQFF TRBJ2-1 TRBV10-3 few TRBD1
TGTGCCAGCAGCGTAGTGTCAGGGGGAACTGAAGCTTTCTTT CASSVVSGGTEAFF TRBJ1-1 TRBV9 . TRBD1
TGTGCCAGCAGCTTAGGCGGGACAGGGGACTGGGAGCAGTACTTC CASSLGGTGDWEQYF TRBJ2-7 TRBV7-9 . TRBD1
TGTGCCAGCAGCCCCTACCAAGGACAGTCCAGCGGGAGAAGCGACGAGCAGTACTTC CASSPYQGQSSGRSDEQYF TRBJ2-7 TRBV9 . TRBD2
TGTGCCAGCAGCGTAGTAGCGGGGGACACAGATACGCAGTATTTT CASSVVAGDTDTQYF TRBJ2-3 TRBV9 . TRBD2
TGCGCCAGCAGCATAGGGACAGCAGAAACCTACGAGCAGTACTTC CASSIGTAETYEQYF TRBJ2-7 TRBV5-1 once TRBD1
TGTGCCAGCAGTATCTTGACAGGGGGCGCATATAATTCACCCCTCCACTTT CASSILTGGAYNSPLHF TRBJ1-6 TRBV27 once TRBD1
TGTGCCAGCAGCTTAGATTTACGGAGCTCCTACAATGAGCAGTTCTTC CASSLDLRSSYNEQFF TRBJ2-1 TRBV11-2 . .
TGTGCCAGCAGCTTCTCGACAGATACGCAGTATTTT CASSFSTDTQYF TRBJ2-3 TRBV7-2 . .
TGTGCCAGCAGGTTGACAGGGGGTACCGAGACCCAGTACTTC CASRLTGGTETQYF TRBJ2-5 TRBV6-5 . TRBD1
TGTGCCAGCAGCTTATCAGGCAGAATCACAGATACGCAGTATTTT CASSLSGRITDTQYF TRBJ2-3 TRBV11-1 once .
TGTGCCAGCAGCTTAGTCGGCTACGAGCAGTACTTC CASSLVGYEQYF TRBJ2-7 TRBV7-2 . .
TGCGCCAGCAGCCAATCGAGGGGGCGGGACACCGGGGAGCTGTTTTTT CASSQSRGRDTGELFF TRBJ2-2 TRBV4-1 . TRBD1
TGTGCCTGGAGTGGGACAGCCTATGACTATGGCTACACCTTC CAWSGTAYDYGYTF TRBJ1-2 TRBV30 . .
TGTGCCAGCAGCCCACAATCCGGGACAGGGGTCGAAATGATGATCTTC CASSPQSGTGVEMMIF TRBJ2-1 TRBV7-2 once TRBD1
TGTGCCAGCAGCGACCACCCCCGCCTAGGGAACACTGAAGCTTTCTTT CASSDHPRLGNTEAFF TRBJ1-1 TRBV2 . .
TGCGCCAGCAGCTTGGCCTCAGGGGGCCCCTACAATGAGCAGTTCTTC CASSLASGGPYNEQFF TRBJ2-1 TRBV5-1 . TRBD1
TGTGCCAGCTCAAGGAGCGGGGGCAATGAGCAGTTCTTC CASSRSGGNEQFF TRBJ2-1 TRBV2 . TRBD2
TGTGCCAGCAGGACAGGGGGCACCACTGAAGCTTTCTTT CASRTGGTTEAFF TRBJ1-1 TRBV27 . TRBD1
TGTGCCAGCAGTTACTCGACAGGGGGCTATGGCTACACCTTC CASSYSTGGYGYTF TRBJ1-2 TRBV6-5 . TRBD1
TGCGCCAGCAGCTTGGTCAGGGGGCAAAGCGAGCAGTACTTC CASSLVRGQSEQYF TRBJ2-7 TRBV5-1 once TRBD1
TGTGCCAGCAGCTTCACCGGGACAGGGCTCTACGAGCAGTACTTC CASSFTGTGLYEQYF TRBJ2-7 TRBV13 . TRBD1
TGTGCCACCAGCAGATCGAGGGGGAGTGAGCAGTTCTTC CATSRSRGSEQFF TRBJ2-1 TRBV15 . .
TGTGCCAGCACCCCCCGGGGGGGATTCGGCACTGAAGCTTTCTTT CASTPRGGFGTEAFF TRBJ1-1 TRBV28 . .
TGCGCCAGCAGCTTGGCAAACAGGGCCAACTATGGCTACACCTTC CASSLANRANYGYTF TRBJ1-2 TRBV5-1 . .
TGTGCCAGCAGTCTACAGGGTCCTGGAAACACCATATATTTT CASSLQGPGNTIYF TRBJ1-3 TRBV11-2 . .
TGTGCCAGCACCCAGTCCGGGGACTATGGCTACACCTTC CASTQSGDYGYTF TRBJ1-2 TRBV4-2 . .
TGCGCCAGCAGCTCCAGGACTAGCGGGACGGGAGATACGCAGTATTTT CASSSRTSGTGDTQYF TRBJ2-3 TRBV5-1 . TRBD2
TGCGCCAGCAGTTTAGGGGGCGAAATCACTGAAGCTTTCTTT CASSLGGEITEAFF TRBJ1-1 TRBV10-2 . TRBD1